This entry lists 13 T cell receptor beta chains sequenced from one sample in a study of T cells in tumors after PD-1 blockade (dated by TCRdb to between 2018 and 2020). What the time point label conveys for this sample: before anti-PD-1 therapy. The library was obtained by the immunoSEQ multiplex PCR assay. Entries here come from immuneACCESS through TCRdb and include only in-frame sequences with V and J called. Some clones fail to appear in such tables; in the studies checked, an unresolved V gene covers under half of the shortfall, and the cause of the remainder is unknown. The sample has around 51,000 clones on record, roughly 80% of them singletons. The top ten constitute just over 4% of the sample. Specimen: PBMCs, collected before anti-PD-1 treatment. The receptor source for this set is a human donor with basal cell carcinoma.

CDR3 sequence: CASSLERLGDEQFF. CDR3 in DNA: TGTGCCAGCAGCTTAGAACGGTTAGGCGATGAGCAGTTCTTC. The chain links TRBV7-9 to TRBJ2-1, with unresolved D. CDR3 length equals 14 residues. The germline V gene encodes CDR1 SEHNR and CDR2 FQNEAQ (reference sequence). The V end was cut by 1 base, the J end by 8 bases, with 12 bases between.

The rearrangement joins TRBV5-4 to TRBJ1-6; 8 bases are shared with TRBD1. CDR3 length: 15 amino acids. Germline CDR1 SGHNT, CDR2 YYREEE (reference sequence). The V and J ends lost 4 bases and 7 bases, in that order; junction bases with no gene match: 7. The CDR3 DNA follows: TGTGCCAGCAGCACCCAGGGGGCACTAAATTCACCCCTCCACTTT. Translated: CASSTQGALNSPLHF.

This clone has a handful of counts. The rearrangement joins TRBV10-2 to TRBJ1-1; maybe TRBD1 (6 bases). The CDR3 totals 14 residues. Germline V CDR1 and CDR2: WSHSY, SAAADI. Trimming stripped 2 bases from V and 8 bases from J, with 15 bases between. CDR3 loop: CASSENPGQREAFF. The CDR3 nucleotides are TGCGCCAGCAGTGAGAATCCCGGACAGAGGGAAGCTTTCTTT.

The V call is TRBV2, the J call TRBJ1-5; no reliable D call. The CDR3 is made up of 15 amino acids. Trimming took 6 bases from V and 7 from J, leaving 19 bases between them. CDR1 and CDR2 (germline): SNHLY, FYNNEI. The CDR3 is CASSSEWAAGQPQHF. Here the CDR3 DNA reads TGTGCCAGCAGCTCTGAGTGGGCGGCGGGACAGCCCCAGCATTTT.

The gene calls are TRBV5-4 and TRBJ1-2; possible D gene TRBD1, 6 bases. The CDR3 is 13 residues long. CDR1 is SGHNT, CDR2 YYREEE, per germline (reference sequence). V dropped 0 bases and J dropped 8 bases, with 11 bases sitting between them. CDR3 bases: TGTGCCAGCAGCTTGGCGGGGGGCCGAGGCTACACCTTC. Protein product: CASSLAGGRGYTF.

This clone was counted between two and nine times. The chain joins TRBV11-3 to TRBJ2-1, with 7 nucleotides matching TRBD2. The V and J ends lost 4 bases and 8 bases, in that order; junction bases with no gene match: 2. CDR3 length equals 12 residues. Germline V lookup: CDR1 SGHNT, CDR2 YENEEA. The CDR3 nucleotides read TGTGCCAGCAGCTCTAGCGGCGATGAGCAGTTCTTC. It codes for CASSSSGDEQFF.

The chain is built from TRBV3-1 (or the pseudogene TRBV3-2) and TRBJ2-1; possibly TRBD2 for D (7 bases). The germline CDR1 and CDR2 sequences are LGHDT and YNNKEL (reference sequence). The CDR3 is 15 amino acids. Trimming left V 4 bases short and J 8 bases short, with 18 bases between. The CDR3 sequence: CASSPRRGGFDEQFF. CDR3 DNA sequence: TGTGCCAGCAGCCCACGGAGGGGGGGCTTCGATGAGCAGTTCTTC.

The CDR3 DNA is TGTGCCAGCAGCTTCGACAGGGGCACCTACGAGCAGTACTTC. Encoded protein: CASSFDRGTYEQYF. The V call is TRBV5-6, the J call TRBJ2-7; 8 nucleotides line up with TRBD1. Germline loops: CDR1 SGHDT, CDR2 YYEEEE. The CDR3 sequence is 14 residues long. V lost 2 bases and J lost 2; bases outside the gene matches: 3.

J is TRBJ2-1 and V is TRBV5-1; D perhaps matches TRBD2 (6 bases). This CDR3 is 14 amino acids long. V lost 3 bases to trimming and J lost 9 bases, with 16 bases between them. Germline loops: CDR1 SGHRS, CDR2 YFSETQ. The CDR3 region is CASSSYGGGGEQFF. CDR3 coding DNA: TGCGCCAGCAGCTCATACGGGGGTGGTGGTGAGCAGTTCTTC.

The chain joins TRBV12-3 or TRBV12-4 to TRBJ2-5, with D hard to call. Trimming removed 1 base from V and 5 bases from J, with 2 bases in between. This CDR3 is built from 11 residues. CDR3 nucleotide sequence: TGTGCCAGCAGTTTAGTTGAGACCCAGTACTTC. Its translation: CASSLVETQYF.

This clone ranks as medium-sized. V is TRBV18 and J is TRBJ1-5; D is ambiguous. Trimming took 6 bases from V and 0 from J, leaving 21 bases between them. The CDR3 is made up of 18 amino acids. Germline V CDR1 and CDR2: KGHSH, LQKENI. CDR3 nucleotides: TGTGCCAGCTCCGCCAGGCGGGTAAGGGTTCTTAGCAATCAGCCCCAGCATTTT. It specifies CASSARRVRVLSNQPQHF.

The rearrangement links TRBV10-3 to TRBJ2-2; D is uncertain. Trimming took 6 bases from V and 0 from J, leaving 17 bases between them. This CDR3 has 17 amino acids. Germline CDR1 reads ENHRY; CDR2 reads SYGVKD. The CDR3 sequence: CAISHLSGPSNTGELFF. DNA of the CDR3: TGTGCCATCAGCCACCTCTCCGGCCCCTCGAACACCGGGGAGCTGTTTTTT.

The V gene is TRBV27, the J gene TRBJ1-6; the D is unclear. Germline-derived CDR1 and CDR2 are MNHEY and SMNVEV (reference sequence). The V and J ends lost 1 base and 11 bases respectively, with 12 bases between them. The CDR3 runs 14 residues. CDR3 region: CASSLYVPLAPLHF. The CDR3 DNA reads as TGTGCCAGCAGTTTATACGTACCCTTGGCACCCCTCCACTTT.